This T cell receptor (beta chain) originates from a study of OX40 agonist ivuxolimab in advanced cancers. For context, the study as a whole: Ivuxolimab was an agonistic, fully human IgG2 monoclonal antibody directed against OX40 (CD134), a costimulatory receptor. Of the 52 patients in dose escalation, about 20 had hepatocellular carcinoma, about 15 had melanoma, 9 had renal cell carcinoma and 9 had head and neck cancer. The paper describes the monotherapy dose-escalation part (N ≈ 52 patients) of the phase I trial of ivuxolimab. Peripheral TCRbeta sequencing was intended to test whether TCR sequence diversity was altered and clonal T-cell expansion was caused by ivuxolimab. Partial responses occurred in three dose-escalation patients, of whom one had hepatocellular carcinoma and two had cutaneous melanoma. Prior anti-PD-1, anti-PD-L1 or anti-CTLA-4 therapy was permitted, and checkpoint inhibitors had been received by less than 45% of dose-escalation patients. A male proportion of almost 85% and a mean age of 60 years, ranging from roughly 23 to 85, were recorded for the dose-escalation cohort. Intravenous ivuxolimab was administered to patients every 2 weeks at six dose levels: 0.01, 0.1, 0.3, 1.5, 3 and 10 mg/kg. Overall study results and their limits: At doses from 0.1 to 3.0 mg/kg, clonal expansion was seen in both CD4+ and CD8+ blood T cells between baseline and week 6. After ivuxolimab, more expanded clones were found on average in CD8+ T cells than in CD4+ T cells. Low levels of normalized T-cell clonal expansion were also shown by some nonresponding patients. Which antigens the clonally expanded peripheral T cells were specific for was not determined. In partial responders in the 0.1-3.0 mg/kg groups, normalized peripheral clonal expansion was found to be among the lowest, especially among CD8+ T cells.

At the junction V is shortened by 6 bases and J by 2 bases, with 18 bases in between. CDR1 is given as MNHEY and CDR2 as SMNVEV, both from the germline V gene (reference sequence). From the cysteine up to the phenylalanine, the CDR3 has a length of 16 residues. The entry retains the CDR3 DNA only, 48 bases that are in frame from base 1. Comments on this clone: Its antigen has not been determined. The record has no base qualities; no much larger clone is one base away.

Patients with autoimmune disease history or receiving systemic immunosuppression were excluded from the trial. Peripheral blood for TCR sequencing was collected from all dose cohorts at baseline, on cycle 4 day 1, and on cycle 7 day 1. Samples were obtained from an open-label, multicenter, first-in-human phase I dose-escalation trial of ivuxolimab. Adults with locally advanced or metastatic melanoma, renal cell, hepatocellular, or head and neck squamous cell carcinoma were enrolled in the trial. Before TCR sequencing, CD4+ T cells and CD8+ T cells from peripheral blood were sorted into separate populations. To sequence the TCRbeta CDR3 region, genomic DNA was isolated from the sorted cells. The immunoSEQ Assay was used for sequencing of TCRbeta CDR3 regions. TCRdb retrieved this table from immuneACCESS and kept in-frame rearrangements only. Not all clones are present; in checked studies, unresolved V genes account for under half, and no reason is known for the remainder. For this sample the table gives tens of thousands of clones, of which approximately 86% were detected only once. The ten largest account for 1.9% of the sample.

Sequenced here: CD4+ or CD8+ T cells sorted from blood, sampled in a trial of the OX40 agonist ivuxolimab. The receptor's source is an adult with an advanced solid tumor such as melanoma, head and neck, liver or kidney cancer. Recombination joined TRBV27 with TRBJ2-3, with no D gene named confidently. The encoded CDR3 is CASSFLPTVVTDTQYF. Here is the DNA: TGTGCCAGCAGCTTCCTGCCAACGGTGGTCACAGATACGCAGTATTTT.